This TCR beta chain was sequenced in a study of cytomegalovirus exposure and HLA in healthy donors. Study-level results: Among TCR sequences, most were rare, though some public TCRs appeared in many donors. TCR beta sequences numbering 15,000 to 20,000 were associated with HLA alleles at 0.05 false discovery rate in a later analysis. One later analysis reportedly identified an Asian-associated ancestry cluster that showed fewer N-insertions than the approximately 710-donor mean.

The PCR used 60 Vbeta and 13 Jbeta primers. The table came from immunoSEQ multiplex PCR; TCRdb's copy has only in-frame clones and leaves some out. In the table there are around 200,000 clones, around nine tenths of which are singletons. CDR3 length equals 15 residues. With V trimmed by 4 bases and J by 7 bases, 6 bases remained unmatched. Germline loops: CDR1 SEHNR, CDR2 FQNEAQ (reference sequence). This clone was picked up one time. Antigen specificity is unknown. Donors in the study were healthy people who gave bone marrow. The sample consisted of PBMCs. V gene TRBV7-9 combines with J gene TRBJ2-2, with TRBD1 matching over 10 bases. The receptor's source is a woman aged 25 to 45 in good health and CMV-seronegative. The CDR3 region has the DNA TGTGCCAGCAGCTCGGAGGACAGGGGGAACGGGGAGCTGTTTTTT. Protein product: CASSSEDRGNGELFF.